Included here is one TCR beta chain sequence, with context. These data belong to a study of blood T cell repertoires in COVID-19. The overall study: T cells, B-cell-depleted T cells, or PBMCs provided the cDNA or gDNA that served as material.

Assignment of participants to cohorts was predicated upon participant-reported clinical history. As processed by the authors: For nucleated cells, counts were estimated from reference gene primer amplification. The repertoire was sequenced with immunoSEQ multiplex PCR; TCRdb's copy has only in-frame clones and lacks some. V and J calls and clone size are those listed in that table; D and trimming were worked out from the DNA. The data contain about 250,000 clones, approximately 85% of them seen just once; the ten biggest clones take up approximately 9.1%. The CDR3 has 15 amino acids. V shed 6 bases, J shed 3 bases, and the junction held 8 bases outside the gene matches. Germline V lookup: CDR1 SGHNT, CDR2 YYREEE (reference sequence).

The sequencing sample was made of PBMCs or T cells enriched from blood (not recorded which). The sequence derives from a woman aged 45-65 years with acute COVID-19. This chain uses TRBV5-4 with TRBJ2-2, with TRBD1 matching 7 bases. As DNA, the CDR3 is TGTGCCAGCATGACGGGACAGATAGACACCGGGGAGCTGTTTTTT. Amino acids: CASMTGQIDTGELFF.